The 8 T cell receptor beta chains presented below share a single source sample, sequenced in a study of control samples from healthy donors and cancer patients. The protocol was immunoSEQ multiplex PCR, while the TCRdb copy is restricted to in-frame clones and leaves out a portion. This table holds roughly 400,000 clones, 75% to 95% found once. Sequencing was carried out using PBMCs. These receptors were obtained from a middle-aged man with head and neck cancer.

J is TRBJ2-1 and V is TRBV28, with TRBD1 as a possible D gene (6 bases). V lost 7 bases and J 4 bases, leaving 11 bases between the germline ends. CDR3 length: 13 residues. The germline CDR1 and CDR2 sequences are MDHEN and SYDVKM. CDR3 DNA sequence: TGTGCCAGCACCCGAGGGGGATACAATGAGCAGTTCTTC. It yields the protein CASTRGGYNEQFF.

The chain has TRBV7-9 and TRBJ1-4; D remains unclear. V was trimmed by 1 base and J by 4 bases, leaving 10 bases between them. The CDR3 consists of 15 residues. Per germline, CDR1 SEHNR and CDR2 FQNEAQ (reference sequence). Here the CDR3 reads CASSLGSRINEKLFF. The CDR3 nucleotides are TGTGCCAGCAGCTTAGGTAGCCGAATTAATGAAAAACTGTTTTTT.

CDR3 sequence: CAWTRTGGTDTQYF. In DNA form, the CDR3 reads TGTGCCTGGACAAGGACAGGCGGCACAGATACGCAGTATTTT. This chain uses TRBV30 with TRBJ2-3, with 7 bases that match TRBD1. J was trimmed by 1 base and V by 4 bases; bases with no gene match: 5. This CDR3 is 14 amino acids long. Germline CDR1 GTSNPN, CDR2 SVGIG (reference sequence).

Written as DNA, the CDR3 is TGTGCCAGCAGCCCCGGACCCGGGGAGCTGTTTTTT. Its translation is CASSPGPGELFF. This chain joins TRBV9 and TRBJ2-2; D gene unclear. Germline assignment: CDR1 SGDLS and CDR2 YYNGEE. This CDR3 has 12 residues. Trimming took 4 bases from V and 6 from J, leaving 7 bases between them.

The rearrangement uses TRBV6-2 or TRBV6-3 and TRBJ1-4; D is perhaps TRBD1 (5 bases). The CDR3 has 15 amino acids. The germline V and J ends were trimmed by 0 bases and 8 bases, with 13 bases remaining between them. In germline, CDR1 is MNHEY, CDR2 SVGEGT. CDR3 sequence: CASSYSTRVGEKLFF. Written as DNA, the CDR3 is TGTGCCAGCAGTTACTCGACCAGGGTTGGCGAAAAACTGTTTTTT.

This clone is a singleton in its sample. J is TRBJ2-2 and V is TRBV18, with D hard to call. V was cut by 3 bases and J by 6 bases, with 2 bases left in between. The germline V gene has CDR1 KGHSH and CDR2 LQKENI. CDR3 length: 11 residues. CDR3 sequence: CASSPSGELFF. CDR3 coding DNA: TGTGCCAGCTCACCCTCCGGGGAGCTGTTTTTT. Filled out from reference TRBV18 and TRBJ2-2, the complete variable domain reads NAGVMQNPRHLVRRRGQEARLRCSPMKGHSHVYWYRQLPEEGLKFMVYLQKENIIDESGMPKERFSAEFPKEGPSILRIQQVVRGDSAAYFCASSPSGELFFGEGSRLTVL.

The rearrangement joins TRBV29-1 to TRBJ2-7, with D possibly called TRBD1 or TRBD2 (5 bases each). Germline CDR1 SQVTM, CDR2 ANQGSEA. Trimming removed 6 bases at V and 0 bases at J, with 15 bases between. CDR3 length equals 14 residues. The CDR3 nucleotides read TGCAGCGTATTAACCGGGACGGCCTCCTACGAGCAGTACTTC. This encodes CSVLTGTASYEQYF.

The V call is TRBV28, the J call TRBJ1-5; D is uncertain. The CDR3 has 16 residues. Germline CDR1 reads MDHEN; CDR2 reads SYDVKM. The ends were cut back, 2 bases at V and 0 bases at J, with 11 bases in the middle. The CDR3 is CASSLEGSVSNQPQHF. As DNA, the CDR3 is TGTGCCAGCAGTTTAGAGGGTAGTGTTAGCAATCAGCCCCAGCATTTT.